This T cell receptor beta chain appears in the sequencing data of a study of shared clonotypes between healthy human individuals. Whole-study results and caveats: Only blood was sampled; tissue repertoires likely differ.

Under the authors' procedure: For the immunoSEQ data, sequences were junction-only without quality scores, so filtering differed. Clones were read by immunoSEQ multiplex PCR, and TCRdb kept only the in-frame ones, dropping some. V, J and clone size are those of that table, while D and trimming were read from the DNA. The sample comprises some 2,500,000 clones, approximately 93% of which are singletons, and 0.36% rests with the top ten. The CDR3 contains 16 residues. The germline V gene has CDR1 MNHEY and CDR2 SMNVEV (reference sequence). Trimming cost V 4 bases and J 1 base; bases outside gene matches: 10. About this clone itself: The antigen remains undetermined.

Sequencing was done on a sample of naive CD4+ T cells from PBMCs. The subset here: CD45RA+ positively selected. This TCR derives from a man between 18 and 29 years old in good health. Some clones in this sample may be carry-over from other donors' samples. The V gene is TRBV27, the J gene TRBJ2-7; 7 bases are a match to TRBD2. For the CDR3, the DNA is TGTGCCAGCAGTTCCCCCTCTAGCGGAAAATCCTACGAGCAGTACTTC. Translation: CASSSPSSGKSYEQYF.